This TCR beta chain originates from a study of blood T cells in healthy people across ages. Study observations and caveats: Compared with aged donors, long-lived donors showed fewer expanded clones, suggesting selection.

Germline lookup yields CDR1 MNHEY and CDR2 SVGEGT. The CDR3 is 13 residues long. V lost 4 bases and J 3 bases, leaving 10 bases between the germline ends. This clonotype was seen more than once but under ten times. Antigen specificity is unknown. Together with a sample-barcoded 5' primer, a J-beta primer mix was included in a second PCR lasting roughly 7 to 11 cycles. TCRdb re-analysed the 5' RACE reads in MiXCR, keeping a single row per CDR3 protein. The sample records 1.5 million to 2 million distinct CDR3 sequences, about 49% being singletons. This TCR derives from a woman between 35 and 50 years old in good health. Sequencing was done on a sample of blood. V is TRBV6-2 or TRBV6-3 and J is TRBJ2-7, with a possible D match to TRBD2 (5 bases). The DNA of the CDR3 is TGTGCCAGCAGTTTCCGGGAATACTACGAGCAGTACTTC. Residues: CASSFREYYEQYF.